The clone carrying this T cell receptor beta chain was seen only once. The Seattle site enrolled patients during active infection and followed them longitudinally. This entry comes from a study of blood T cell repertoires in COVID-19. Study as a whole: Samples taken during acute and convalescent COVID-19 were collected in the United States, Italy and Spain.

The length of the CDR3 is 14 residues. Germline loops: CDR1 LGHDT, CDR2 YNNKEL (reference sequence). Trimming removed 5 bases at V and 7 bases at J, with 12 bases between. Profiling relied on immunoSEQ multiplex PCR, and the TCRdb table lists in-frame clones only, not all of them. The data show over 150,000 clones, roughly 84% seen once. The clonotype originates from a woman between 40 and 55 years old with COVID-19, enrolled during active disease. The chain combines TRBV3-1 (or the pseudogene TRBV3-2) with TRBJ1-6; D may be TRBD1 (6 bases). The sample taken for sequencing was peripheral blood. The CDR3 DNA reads TGTGCCAGCAGCTCCGGACAGATAAATTCACCCCTCCACTTT. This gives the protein CASSSGQINSPLHF.